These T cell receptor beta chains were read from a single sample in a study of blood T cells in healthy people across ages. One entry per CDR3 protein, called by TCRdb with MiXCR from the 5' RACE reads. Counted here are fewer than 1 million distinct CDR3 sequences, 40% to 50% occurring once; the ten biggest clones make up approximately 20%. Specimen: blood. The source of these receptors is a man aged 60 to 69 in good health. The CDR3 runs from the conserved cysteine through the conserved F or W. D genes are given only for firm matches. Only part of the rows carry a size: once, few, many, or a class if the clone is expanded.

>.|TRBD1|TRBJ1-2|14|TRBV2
CASTSTGGSYGYTF
TGTGCCAGCACCTCGACAGGGGGCTCCTATGGCTACACCTTC
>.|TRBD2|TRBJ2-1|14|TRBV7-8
CASSKTGLNNEQFF
TGTGCCAGCAGCAAAACGGGACTAAACAATGAGCAGTTCTTC
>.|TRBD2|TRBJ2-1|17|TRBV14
CASSQDHGLAEYNEQFF
TGTGCCAGCAGCCAAGATCACGGGCTAGCGGAATACAATGAGCAGTTCTTC
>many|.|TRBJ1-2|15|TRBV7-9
CASSPTVPNLYGYTF
TGTGCCAGCAGCCCAACTGTCCCTAACCTCTATGGCTACACCTTC
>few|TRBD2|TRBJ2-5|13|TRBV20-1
CSAPGGGQETQYF
TGCAGTGCGCCCGGGGGGGGTCAAGAGACCCAGTACTTC
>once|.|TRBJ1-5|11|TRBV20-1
CSAGNNQPQHF
TGCAGCGCGGGCAATAATCAGCCCCAGCATTTT
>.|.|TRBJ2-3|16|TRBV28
CASSFNRAGGTDTQYF
TGTGCCAGCAGTTTCAACAGGGCCGGGGGAACAGATACGCAGTATTTT
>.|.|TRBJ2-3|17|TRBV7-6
CASSPERTGMVTDTQYF
TGTGCCAGCAGCCCCGAAAGAACAGGGATGGTTACAGATACGCAGTATTTT
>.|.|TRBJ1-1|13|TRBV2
CASKGSMNTEAFF
TGTGCCAGCAAAGGGAGCATGAACACTGAAGCTTTCTTT
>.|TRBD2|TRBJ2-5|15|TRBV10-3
CAISEARAGVGEQYF
TGTGCCATCAGTGAGGCGAGAGCGGGGGTGGGGGAGCAGTACTTC
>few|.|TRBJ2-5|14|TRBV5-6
CASSQRGYQETQYF
TGTGCCAGCAGCCAAAGGGGATACCAAGAGACCCAGTACTTC
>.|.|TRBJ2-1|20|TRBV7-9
CAGSSTTGSLGEPSYNEQFF
TGTGCCGGCAGCTCCACTACAGGTTCGCTTGGAGAACCCTCCTACAATGAGCAGTTCTTC
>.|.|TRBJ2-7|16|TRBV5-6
CASSLQYAGSSYEQYF
TGTGCCAGCAGCCTCCAGTACGCAGGGAGCTCCTACGAGCAGTACTTC
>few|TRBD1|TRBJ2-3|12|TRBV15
CATSQGADTQYF
TGTGCCACCAGCCAGGGGGCAGATACGCAGTATTTT
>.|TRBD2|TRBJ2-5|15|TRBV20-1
CSAGPTSARQETQYF
TGCAGTGCTGGTCCGACTAGCGCGAGACAAGAGACCCAGTACTTC
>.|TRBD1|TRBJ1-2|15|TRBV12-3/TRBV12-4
CASNGDRGSDYGYTF
TGTGCCAGCAATGGGGACAGGGGGTCTGACTATGGCTACACCTTC
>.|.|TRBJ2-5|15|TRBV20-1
CSASGTRRTQETQYF
TGCAGTGCTTCCGGGACACGCCGGACCCAAGAGACCCAGTACTTC
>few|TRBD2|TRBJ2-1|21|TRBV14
CASSQDRTGAPGLAGSNEQFF
TGTGCCAGCAGCCAAGATCGGACAGGGGCACCGGGACTAGCGGGGTCCAATGAGCAGTTCTTC
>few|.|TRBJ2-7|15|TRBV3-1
CASSQPGQRNYEQYF
TGTGCCAGCAGCCAACCCGGACAGAGAAACTACGAGCAGTACTTC
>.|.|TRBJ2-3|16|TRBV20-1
CSARDWEGAHTDTRYF
TGCAGTGCTAGAGATTGGGAGGGGGCGCACACAGATACGCGGTATTTT
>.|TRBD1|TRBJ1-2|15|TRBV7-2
CASSLAEGQGNGYTF
TGTGCCAGCAGCTTAGCGGAGGGACAGGGGAATGGCTACACCTTC
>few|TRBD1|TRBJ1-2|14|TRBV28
CASSTQGALGGYTF
TGTGCCAGCAGTACACAGGGGGCGCTGGGCGGCTACACCTTC
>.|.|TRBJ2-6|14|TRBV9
CASNQGTGASVLTF
TGTGCCAGCAATCAGGGGACTGGGGCCAGCGTCCTGACTTTC
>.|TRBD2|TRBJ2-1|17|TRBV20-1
CSGTEFSGASSYNEQFF
TGCAGTGGGACTGAGTTTAGCGGGGCGAGCTCCTACAATGAGCAGTTCTTC
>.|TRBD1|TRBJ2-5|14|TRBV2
CASRDRVVAETQYF
TGTGCCAGCAGGGACAGGGTCGTGGCGGAGACCCAGTACTTC
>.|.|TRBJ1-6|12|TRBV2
CASSEQGSPLHF
TGTGCCAGCAGTGAGCAGGGGTCGCCCCTCCACTTT
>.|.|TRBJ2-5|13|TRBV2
CASNRDPQETQYF
TGTGCCAGCAATAGGGACCCCCAAGAGACCCAGTACTTC
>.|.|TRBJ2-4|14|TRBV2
CASSPAGAKNIQYF
TGTGCCAGCAGCCCGGCTGGCGCGAAAAACATTCAGTACTTC
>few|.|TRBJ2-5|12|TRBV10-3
CAISGSQETQYF
TGTGCCATCAGCGGCAGTCAAGAGACCCAGTACTTC
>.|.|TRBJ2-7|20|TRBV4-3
CASSQDRSSSPPSSYNEQYF
TGCGCCAGCAGCCAAGATCGCTCTAGCTCTCCTCCAAGCTCCTACAATGAGCAGTACTTC
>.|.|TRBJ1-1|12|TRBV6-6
CASSPVDTEAFF
TGTGCCAGCTCGCCGGTGGACACTGAAGCTTTCTTT
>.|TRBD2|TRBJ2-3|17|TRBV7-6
CASSRPGLAGGRDTQYF
TGTGCCAGCAGTCGGCCGGGACTAGCGGGGGGGAGAGATACGCAGTATTTT
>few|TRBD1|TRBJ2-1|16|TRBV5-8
CASSSLPGQGYNEQFF
TGTGCCAGCAGCTCCCTGCCGGGACAGGGCTACAATGAGCAGTTCTTC
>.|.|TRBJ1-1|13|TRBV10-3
CAITNRVNTEAFF
TGTGCCATCACCAACCGGGTGAACACTGAAGCTTTCTTT
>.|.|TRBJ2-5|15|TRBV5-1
CASSLEGGPQETQYF
TGCGCCAGCAGCTTGGAGGGGGGCCCCCAAGAGACCCAGTACTTC
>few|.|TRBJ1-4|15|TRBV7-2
CASSLKAGTNEKLFF
TGTGCCAGCAGCTTAAAAGCAGGGACTAATGAAAAACTGTTTTTT
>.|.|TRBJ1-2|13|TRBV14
CASSQTTLRGYTF
TGTGCCAGCAGCCAAACAACTCTCAGGGGCTACACCTTC
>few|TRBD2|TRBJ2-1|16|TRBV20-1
CSARSGLAGGIGEQFF
TGCAGTGCTAGATCGGGACTAGCGGGGGGGATCGGTGAGCAGTTCTTC
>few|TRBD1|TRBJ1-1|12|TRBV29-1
CSVGGQGKMAFF
TGCAGCGTTGGGGGACAGGGTAAAATGGCTTTCTTT
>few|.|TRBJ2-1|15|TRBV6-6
CASSYSTSVKNEQFF
TGTGCCAGCAGTTACTCGACAAGTGTTAAGAATGAGCAGTTCTTC
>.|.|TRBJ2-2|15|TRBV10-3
CAISGASADTGELFF
TGTGCCATCAGTGGGGCTAGCGCTGACACCGGGGAGCTGTTTTTT
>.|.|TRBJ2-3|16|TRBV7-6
CASSLRKGGDSDTQYF
TGTGCCAGCAGCTTGCGAAAGGGGGGGGACTCAGATACGCAGTATTTT
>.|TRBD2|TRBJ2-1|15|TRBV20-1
CSAPAGRSGGTLGFF
TGCAGTGCCCCCGCTGGACGAAGCGGGGGGACCTTGGGGTTCTTC
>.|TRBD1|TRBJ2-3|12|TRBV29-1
CSGQGATDTQYF
TGCAGCGGACAGGGGGCAACAGATACGCAGTATTTT
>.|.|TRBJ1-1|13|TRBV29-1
CSVEEWGRTEAFF
TGCAGCGTTGAAGAATGGGGTAGAACTGAAGCTTTCTTT
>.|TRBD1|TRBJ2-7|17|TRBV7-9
CASSPTLGQGSYNEQYF
TGTGCCAGCAGCCCCACTTTGGGACAGGGGTCCTACAATGAGCAGTACTTC
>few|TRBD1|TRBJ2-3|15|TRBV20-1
CSARWDRVYTDTQYF
TGCAGTGCTAGGTGGGACAGGGTGTACACAGATACGCAGTATTTT
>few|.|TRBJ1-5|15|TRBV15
CATSRDQGGSQPQHF
TGTGCCACCAGCAGAGATCAAGGGGGAAGTCAGCCCCAGCATTTT